Sequencing of this T cell receptor beta chain was carried out in a study of long-term antiretroviral therapy in people with HIV. Study-wide background: A decade or so separates the oldest specimens from the later 2015 immediate-ART recommendation.

The CDR3 is 14 residues long. Per germline, CDR1 MNHEY and CDR2 SVGAGI. The germline V and J ends were trimmed by 0 bases and 3 bases, with 9 bases remaining between them. This was the immunoSEQ v3.0 assay at survey level. Method: immunoSEQ multiplex PCR; TCRdb's copy keeps in-frame clones and lacks some. Found here are around 16,000 clones, roughly 80% of them singletons; the top ten hold approximately 16%. The chain combines TRBV6-5 with TRBJ2-7, with D uncertain. The receptor's source is a man aged 40-55 years with HIV. The specimen comprised unsorted PBMCs, sampled just before starting antiretroviral therapy. The CDR3 DNA reads as TGTGCCAGCAGTTACTCAGAATTTGACTACGAGCAGTACTTC. Translated, it gives CASSYSEFDYEQYF.